This T cell receptor (beta chain) was retrieved from a study of neurological immune-mediated disorders. Time point given: technical triplicate 1. By share, this clonotype counts as medium-sized. TCRdb reprocessed the 5' RACE reads with MiXCR, giving one entry per CDR3 protein. The repertoire holds approximately 23,000 distinct CDR3 sequences, about 13% seen once, with approximately 5.5% in the top ten. This CDR3 is 15 amino acids long. The germline CDR1 and CDR2 sequences are DFQATT and SNEGSKA (reference sequence). J gave up 7 bases and V 2 bases, and 6 bases lay outside the gene matches. This chain connects TRBV20-1 to TRBJ2-1, with 12 bases fitting TRBD2. This clonotype was sampled from a female donor with HTLV-1-associated myelopathy (HAM/TSP). The specimen sequenced was CD4+ T cells from blood. Here the CDR3 reads CSARLAGGPRNEQFF. Written as DNA, the CDR3 is TGCAGTGCTAGACTAGCGGGAGGGCCGAGGAATGAGCAGTTCTTC.